The source of this T cell receptor beta chain is a study of human T cells and chemical hapten exposure. Study context: Recorded diagnoses among the mostly female patients were alopecia areata, totalis or universalis.

This clonotype turned up a few times. Its specificity is unknown. Study outcomes and limitations: TCRs at high frequency, those above 1 in 1000, did not change with DPC sensitization.

Regarding time point: patch test 1, 2 weeks after DPC sensitization. The sample's treatment: therapeutic diphenylcyclopropenone sensitization with weekly scalp DPC. Germline assignment: CDR1 MDHEN and CDR2 SYDVKM. Losses at the gene ends were 6 bases for V and 5 bases for J; bases not matched to a gene: 7. The length of the CDR3 is 13 residues. TCRdb re-analysed the RACE reads in MiXCR, keeping a single row per CDR3 protein. The data hold about 360,000 distinct CDR3 sequences, with roughly 6.9% observed a single time. The V gene is TRBV28, the J gene TRBJ2-7, with 7 bases aligning to TRBD1. This specimen consisted of whole blood, obtained in connection with sensitization to the hapten diphenylcyclopropenone (DPC). The clonotype originates from a woman younger than 35 with alopecia areata. Some clones in this sample may be carry-over from other donors' samples. The CDR3, as DNA: TGTGCCAGCAGCCCCAGGGGGTACGACGAGCAGTACTTC. Translation: CASSPRGYDEQYF.